This entry concerns a single T cell receptor beta chain. The antigen is unknown. This sample is part of a study of cytomegalovirus exposure and HLA in healthy donors. Study-level findings and limits: Reports showed the classifier diagnosing cytomegalovirus status with high specificity and sensitivity. Overall, approximately 150 TCR beta chains were annotated as cytomegalovirus-associated. Rare TCR sequences dominated, though some public TCRs recurred in many donors.

Produced via immunoSEQ multiplex PCR; TCRdb's table is partial and in-frame only. The top ten clones hold 0.67% of a sample with about 110,000 clones, approximately 94% of them seen once. The CDR3 is made up of 16 amino acids. Trimming pared 4 bases from V and 8 bases from J, leaving 21 bases between. The germline CDR1 and CDR2 sequences are MGHRA and YSYEKL. Sample: PBMCs. This clonotype was obtained from a woman aged 18-29 years in good health and CMV-seronegative. The J gene is TRBJ2-1, the V gene TRBV4-1; possible D gene TRBD2, 6 bases. The CDR3 region is CASSRWRLEIGDEQFF. CDR3 in DNA: TGCGCCAGCAGCCGATGGAGACTAGAGATCGGTGATGAGCAGTTCTTC.